This T cell receptor (beta chain) came from a study of blood T cell repertoires in COVID-19. Background on the study: In each case, the material was cDNA or gDNA derived from T cells, B-cell-depleted T cells, or PBMCs.

Trimming pared 1 base from V and 1 base from J, leaving 14 bases between. The CDR3 consists of 16 residues. In germline, CDR1 is SGDLS, CDR2 YYNGEE. Measured with immunoSEQ multiplex PCR; TCRdb has only the in-frame clones, and not every one. Of around 130,000 clones in the sample, roughly 80% were seen once. The chain employs TRBV9 and TRBJ1-1; unclear D gene. The TCR comes from a human donor in a cohort sampled during active COVID-19. Sequencing was carried out using peripheral blood. The DNA of the CDR3 is TGTGCCAGCAGCGTACTCACGGTTGGGAGGAACACTGAAGCTTTCTTT. This encodes CASSVLTVGRNTEAFF.